Sequencing of this T cell receptor beta chain was carried out in a study of cytomegalovirus exposure and HLA in healthy donors. Study outcomes and limitations: The study listed 164 cytomegalovirus-associated TCR beta chains. In a later analysis, HLA-associated beta chains showed higher expansion and lower generation probabilities than comparable chains. Sequencing likely generated an artifact that appeared as a cluster of highly shared sequence variants.

This clone was picked up a small number of times. No antigen is known for it. The PCR had 60 Vbeta and 13 Jbeta primers. In the authors' methods: Roughly 80 million unique TCR beta chains, roughly 11 million of them shared, were counted by a later analysis. Assay: immunoSEQ multiplex PCR; the TCRdb copy retains only in-frame clones and omits some. V and J calls and clone size are as listed in that table; D and trimming were resolved from the DNA. The table records more than 65,000 clones, around 82% of them present only once. The TCR originated in a man in his late teens or twenties in good health and CMV-seronegative. Sequenced sample: PBMCs.

The CDR3 sequence is CASSLRGQTYEQYF. The CDR3 DNA reads as TGTGCCAGCAGCTTAAGAGGACAGACCTACGAGCAGTACTTC. V usage is TRBV7-6 and J usage is TRBJ2-7, with D possibly matching TRBD1 (6 bases). This CDR3 comprises 14 residues. Germline-derived CDR1 and CDR2 are SGHVS and FNYEAQ. With 2 bases removed from V and 2 bases from J, the gap between germline ends came to 10 bases.